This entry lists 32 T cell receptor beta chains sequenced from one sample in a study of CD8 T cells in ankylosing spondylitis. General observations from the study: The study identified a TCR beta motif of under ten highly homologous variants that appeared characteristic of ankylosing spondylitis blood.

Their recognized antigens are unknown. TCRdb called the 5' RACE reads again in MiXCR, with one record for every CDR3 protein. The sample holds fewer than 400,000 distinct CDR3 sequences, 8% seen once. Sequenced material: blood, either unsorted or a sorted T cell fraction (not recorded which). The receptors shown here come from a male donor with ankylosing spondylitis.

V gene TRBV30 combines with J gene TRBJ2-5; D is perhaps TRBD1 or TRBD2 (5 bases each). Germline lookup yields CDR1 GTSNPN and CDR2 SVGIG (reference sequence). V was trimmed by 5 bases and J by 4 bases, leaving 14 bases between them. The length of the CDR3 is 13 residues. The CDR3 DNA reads TGTGCCTGGGTCCGGCAGAGGGGAGAGACCCAGTACTTC. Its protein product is CAWVRQRGETQYF.

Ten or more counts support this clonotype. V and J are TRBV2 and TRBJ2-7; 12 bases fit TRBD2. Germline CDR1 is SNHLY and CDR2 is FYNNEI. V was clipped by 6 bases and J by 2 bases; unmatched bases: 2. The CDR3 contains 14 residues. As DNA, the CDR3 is TGTGCCAGCAGAAGGACTAGCGGGACCTACGAGCAGTACTTC. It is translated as CASRRTSGTYEQYF.

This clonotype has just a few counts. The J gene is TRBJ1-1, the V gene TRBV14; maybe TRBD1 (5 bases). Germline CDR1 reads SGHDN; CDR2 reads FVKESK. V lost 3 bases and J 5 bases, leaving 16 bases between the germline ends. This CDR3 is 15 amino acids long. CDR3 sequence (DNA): TGTGCCAGCAGCCAGTGGGGCAGGGAGCGGACTGAAGCTTTCTTT. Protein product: CASSQWGRERTEAFF.

CDR3 sequence (DNA): TGCAGTGCTGCGGGACTCCCTTATGAGCAGTTCTTC. Protein: CSAAGLPYEQFF. The chain has TRBV20-1 and TRBJ2-1, with a tentative D call TRBD2 (6 bases). This CDR3 comprises 12 residues. Germline assignment: CDR1 DFQATT and CDR2 SNEGSKA (reference sequence). The germline V and J ends were trimmed by 5 bases and 8 bases, with 13 bases remaining between them.

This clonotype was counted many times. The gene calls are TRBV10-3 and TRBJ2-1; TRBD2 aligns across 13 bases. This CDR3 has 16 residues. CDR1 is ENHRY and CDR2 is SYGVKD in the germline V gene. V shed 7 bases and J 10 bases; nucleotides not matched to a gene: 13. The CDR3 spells CAIMGTSGIGPREQFF. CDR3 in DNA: TGTGCCATCATGGGGACTAGCGGGATTGGGCCCAGAGAGCAGTTCTTC.

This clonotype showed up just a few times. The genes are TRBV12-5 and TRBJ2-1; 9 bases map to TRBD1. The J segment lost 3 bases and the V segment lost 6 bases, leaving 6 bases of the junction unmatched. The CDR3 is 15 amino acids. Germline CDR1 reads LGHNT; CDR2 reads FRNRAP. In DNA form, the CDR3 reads TGTGCTAGTGGCCGAGACAGGGGGTTCTACAATGAGCAGTTCTTC. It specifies CASGRDRGFYNEQFF.

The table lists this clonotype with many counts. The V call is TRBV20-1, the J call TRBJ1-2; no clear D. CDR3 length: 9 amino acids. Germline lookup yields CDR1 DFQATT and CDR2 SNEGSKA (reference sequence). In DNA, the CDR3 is TGCAGCGCCACTGATGGCTACACCTTC. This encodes CSATDGYTF.

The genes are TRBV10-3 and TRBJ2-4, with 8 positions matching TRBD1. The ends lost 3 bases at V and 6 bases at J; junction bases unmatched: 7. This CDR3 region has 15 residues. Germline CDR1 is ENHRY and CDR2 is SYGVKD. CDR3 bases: TGTGCCATCAGTGACAGGGGGCCCCTCGGAAACATTCAGTACTTC. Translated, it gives CAISDRGPLGNIQYF.

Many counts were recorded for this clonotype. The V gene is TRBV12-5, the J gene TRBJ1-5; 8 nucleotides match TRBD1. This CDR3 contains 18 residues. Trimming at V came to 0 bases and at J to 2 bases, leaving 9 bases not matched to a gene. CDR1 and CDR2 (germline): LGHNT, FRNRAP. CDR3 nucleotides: TGTGCTAGTGGTTTGGTCTTATCAGGGGGCGGCGGCAATCAGCCCCAGCATTTT. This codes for CASGLVLSGGGGNQPQHF. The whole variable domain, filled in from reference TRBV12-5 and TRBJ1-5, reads DARVTQTPRHKVTEMGQEVTMRCQPILGHNTVFWYRQTMMQGLELLAYFRNRAPLDDSGMPKDRFSAEMPDATLATLKIQPSEPRDSAVYFCASGLVLSGGGGNQPQHFGDGTRLSIL.

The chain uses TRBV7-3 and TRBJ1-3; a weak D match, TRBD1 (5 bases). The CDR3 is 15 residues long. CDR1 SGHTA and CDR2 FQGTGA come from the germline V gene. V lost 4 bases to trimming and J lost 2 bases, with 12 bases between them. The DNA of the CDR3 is TGTGCCAGCAGCTCATACGGGGGGGCTGGAAACACCATATATTTT. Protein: CASSSYGGAGNTIYF.

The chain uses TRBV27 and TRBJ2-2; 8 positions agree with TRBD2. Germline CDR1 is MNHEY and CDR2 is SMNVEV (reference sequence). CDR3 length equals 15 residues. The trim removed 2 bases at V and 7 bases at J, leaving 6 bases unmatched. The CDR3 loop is CASSLAGGLVGELFF. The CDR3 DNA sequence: TGTGCCAGCAGTTTAGCGGGAGGTCTTGTCGGGGAGCTGTTTTTT.

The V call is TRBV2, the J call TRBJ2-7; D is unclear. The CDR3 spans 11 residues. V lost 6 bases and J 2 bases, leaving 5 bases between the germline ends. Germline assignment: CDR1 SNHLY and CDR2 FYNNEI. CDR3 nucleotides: TGTGCCAGCAGGATAACCTACGAGCAGTACTTC. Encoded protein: CASRITYEQYF.

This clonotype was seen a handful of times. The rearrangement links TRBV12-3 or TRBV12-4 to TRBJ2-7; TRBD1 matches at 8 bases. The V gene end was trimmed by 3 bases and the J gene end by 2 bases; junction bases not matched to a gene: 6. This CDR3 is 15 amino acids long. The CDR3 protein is CASSFRQGAPYEQYF. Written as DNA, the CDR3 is TGTGCCAGCAGTTTTCGCCAGGGGGCTCCCTACGAGCAGTACTTC.

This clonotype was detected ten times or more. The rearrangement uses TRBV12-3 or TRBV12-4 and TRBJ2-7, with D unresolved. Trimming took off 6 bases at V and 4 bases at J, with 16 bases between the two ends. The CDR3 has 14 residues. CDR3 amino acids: CASRGPPTDYEQYF. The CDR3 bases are TGTGCCAGCAGAGGCCCCCCGACCGATTACGAGCAGTACTTC.

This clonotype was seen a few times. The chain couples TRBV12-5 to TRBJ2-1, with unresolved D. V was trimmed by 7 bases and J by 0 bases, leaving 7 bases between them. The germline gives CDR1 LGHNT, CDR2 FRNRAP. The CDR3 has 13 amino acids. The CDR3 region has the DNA TGTGCTAGTGTAACAGACTCCTACAATGAGCAGTTCTTC. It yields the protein CASVTDSYNEQFF. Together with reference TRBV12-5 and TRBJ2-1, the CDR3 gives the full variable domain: DARVTQTPRHKVTEMGQEVTMRCQPILGHNTVFWYRQTMMQGLELLAYFRNRAPLDDSGMPKDRFSAEMPDATLATLKIQPSEPRDSAVYFCASVTDSYNEQFFGPGTRLTVL.

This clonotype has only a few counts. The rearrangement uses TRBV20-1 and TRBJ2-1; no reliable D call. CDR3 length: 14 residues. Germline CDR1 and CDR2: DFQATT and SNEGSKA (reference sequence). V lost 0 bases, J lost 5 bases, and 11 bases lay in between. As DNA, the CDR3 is TGCAGTGCTAGAGATCCCCGTGCGCACAATGAGCAGTTCTTC. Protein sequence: CSARDPRAHNEQFF.

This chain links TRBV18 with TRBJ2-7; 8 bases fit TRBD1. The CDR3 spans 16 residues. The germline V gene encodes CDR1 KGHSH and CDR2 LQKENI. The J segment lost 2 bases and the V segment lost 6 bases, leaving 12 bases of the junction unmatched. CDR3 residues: CASSQPGTGITYEQYF. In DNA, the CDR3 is TGTGCCAGCTCCCAACCCGGGACAGGAATTACCTACGAGCAGTACTTC.

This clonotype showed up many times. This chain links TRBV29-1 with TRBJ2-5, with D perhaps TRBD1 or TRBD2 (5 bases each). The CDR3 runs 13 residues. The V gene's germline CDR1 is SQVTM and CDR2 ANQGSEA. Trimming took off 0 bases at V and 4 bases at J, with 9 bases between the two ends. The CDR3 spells CSVEDTGPETQYF. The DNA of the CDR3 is TGCAGCGTTGAAGATACGGGGCCAGAGACCCAGTACTTC.

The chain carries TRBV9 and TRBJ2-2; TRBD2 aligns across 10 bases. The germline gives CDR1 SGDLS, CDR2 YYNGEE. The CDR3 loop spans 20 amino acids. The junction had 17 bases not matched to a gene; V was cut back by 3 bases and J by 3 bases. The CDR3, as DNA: TGTGCCAGCAGCGCTGAGGTGGCTAGCGGGAGTCTCGCGGACACCGGGGAGCTGTTTTTT. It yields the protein CASSAEVASGSLADTGELFF.

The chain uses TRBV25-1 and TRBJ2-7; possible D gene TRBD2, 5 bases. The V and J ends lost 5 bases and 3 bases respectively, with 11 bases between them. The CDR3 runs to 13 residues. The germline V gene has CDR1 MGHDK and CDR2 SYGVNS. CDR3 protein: CASSFLAGYEQYF. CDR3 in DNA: TGTGCCAGCAGTTTTTTGGCGGGCTACGAGCAGTACTTC.

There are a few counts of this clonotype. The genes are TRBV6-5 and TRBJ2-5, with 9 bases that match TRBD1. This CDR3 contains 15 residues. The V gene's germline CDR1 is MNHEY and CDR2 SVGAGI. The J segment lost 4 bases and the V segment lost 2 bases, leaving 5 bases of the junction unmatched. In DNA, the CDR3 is TGTGCCAGCAGTTACAGGGACAGGGTACGAGAGACCCAGTACTTC. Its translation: CASSYRDRVRETQYF.

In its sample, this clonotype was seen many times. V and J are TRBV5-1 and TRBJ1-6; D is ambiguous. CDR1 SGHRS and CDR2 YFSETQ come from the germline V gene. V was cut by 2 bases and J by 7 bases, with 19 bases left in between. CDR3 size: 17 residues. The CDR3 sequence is CASSLESGTARNSPLHF. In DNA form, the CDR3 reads TGCGCCAGCAGCTTAGAATCTGGAACGGCGAGGAATTCACCCCTCCACTTT.

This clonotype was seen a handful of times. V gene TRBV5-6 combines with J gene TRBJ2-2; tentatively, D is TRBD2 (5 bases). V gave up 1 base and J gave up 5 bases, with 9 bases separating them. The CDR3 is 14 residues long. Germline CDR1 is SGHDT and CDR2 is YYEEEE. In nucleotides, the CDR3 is TGTGCCAGCAGCTTGCCCGGGAAGACCGGGGAGCTGTTTTTT. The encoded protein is CASSLPGKTGELFF.

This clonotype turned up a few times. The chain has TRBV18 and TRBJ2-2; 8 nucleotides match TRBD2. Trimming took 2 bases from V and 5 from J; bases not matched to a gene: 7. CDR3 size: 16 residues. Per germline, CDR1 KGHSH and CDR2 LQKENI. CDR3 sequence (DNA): TGTGCCAGCTCACCAACAAGCGGGAGACGGACCGGGGAGCTGTTTTTT. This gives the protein CASSPTSGRRTGELFF.

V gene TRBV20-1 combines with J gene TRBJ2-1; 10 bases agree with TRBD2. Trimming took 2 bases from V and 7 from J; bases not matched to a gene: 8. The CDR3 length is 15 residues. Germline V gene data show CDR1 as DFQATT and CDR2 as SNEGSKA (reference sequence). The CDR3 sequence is CSARLSGRAPNEQFF. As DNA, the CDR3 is TGCAGTGCTAGATTAAGCGGGAGGGCTCCGAATGAGCAGTTCTTC.

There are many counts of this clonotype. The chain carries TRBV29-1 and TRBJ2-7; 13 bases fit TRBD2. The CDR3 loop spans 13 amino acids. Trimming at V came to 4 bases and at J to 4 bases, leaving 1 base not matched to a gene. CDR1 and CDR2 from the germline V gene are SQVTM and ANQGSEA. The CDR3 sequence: CSVGTSGGYEQYF. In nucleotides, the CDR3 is TGCAGCGTTGGGACTAGCGGGGGATACGAGCAGTACTTC.

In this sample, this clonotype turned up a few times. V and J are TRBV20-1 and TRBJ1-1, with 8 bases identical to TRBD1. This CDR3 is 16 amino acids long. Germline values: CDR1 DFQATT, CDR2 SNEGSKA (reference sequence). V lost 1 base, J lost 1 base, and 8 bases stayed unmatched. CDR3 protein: CSARARGGTGNTEAFF. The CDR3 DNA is TGCAGTGCTAGAGCGCGCGGGGGGACAGGGAACACTGAAGCTTTCTTT.

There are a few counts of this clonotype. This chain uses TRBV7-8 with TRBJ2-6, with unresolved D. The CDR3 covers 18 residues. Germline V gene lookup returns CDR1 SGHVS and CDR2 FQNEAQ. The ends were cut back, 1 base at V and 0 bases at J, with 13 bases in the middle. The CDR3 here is CASSLGGIDFSGANVLTF. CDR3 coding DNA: TGTGCCAGCAGCTTAGGGGGAATAGATTTCTCTGGGGCCAACGTCCTGACTTTC.

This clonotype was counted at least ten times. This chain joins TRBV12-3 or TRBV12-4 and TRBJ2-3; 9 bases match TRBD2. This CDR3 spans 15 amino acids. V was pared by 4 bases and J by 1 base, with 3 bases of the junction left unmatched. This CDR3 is CASSSSGMGTDTQYF. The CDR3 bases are TGTGCCAGCAGTTCTAGCGGGATGGGCACAGATACGCAGTATTTT.

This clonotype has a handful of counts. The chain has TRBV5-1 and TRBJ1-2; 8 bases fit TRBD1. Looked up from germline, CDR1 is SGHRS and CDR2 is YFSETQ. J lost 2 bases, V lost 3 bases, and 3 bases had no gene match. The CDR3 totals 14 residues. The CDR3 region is CASSSRQGNYGYTF. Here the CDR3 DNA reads TGCGCCAGCAGCTCGCGACAGGGGAACTATGGCTACACCTTC. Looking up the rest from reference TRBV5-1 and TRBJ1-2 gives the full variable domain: KAGVTQTPRYLIKTRGQQVTLSCSPISGHRSVSWYQQTPGQGLQFLFEYFSETQRNKGNFPGRFSGRQFSNSRSEMNVSTLELGDSALYLCASSSRQGNYGYTFGSGTRLTVV.

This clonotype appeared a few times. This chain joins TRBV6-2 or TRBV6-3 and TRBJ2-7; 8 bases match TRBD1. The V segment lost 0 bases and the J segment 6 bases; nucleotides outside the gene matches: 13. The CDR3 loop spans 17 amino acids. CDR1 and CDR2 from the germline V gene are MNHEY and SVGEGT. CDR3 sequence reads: CASSYSMPGQGLGEQYF. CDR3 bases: TGTGCCAGCAGTTACTCGATGCCCGGACAGGGCTTGGGCGAGCAGTACTTC.

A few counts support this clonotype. The CDR3 DNA reads as TGTGCCAGTAGCGTCACGGGGGGACGGCGAGGTGGCTACACCTTC. It translates to CASSVTGGRRGGYTF. The chain recombines TRBV19 with TRBJ1-2; tentatively, D is TRBD1 (5 bases). V was trimmed by 6 bases and J by 7 bases, leaving 21 bases between them. The germline CDR1 and CDR2 sequences are LNHDA and SQIVND (reference sequence). There are 15 residues in the CDR3.